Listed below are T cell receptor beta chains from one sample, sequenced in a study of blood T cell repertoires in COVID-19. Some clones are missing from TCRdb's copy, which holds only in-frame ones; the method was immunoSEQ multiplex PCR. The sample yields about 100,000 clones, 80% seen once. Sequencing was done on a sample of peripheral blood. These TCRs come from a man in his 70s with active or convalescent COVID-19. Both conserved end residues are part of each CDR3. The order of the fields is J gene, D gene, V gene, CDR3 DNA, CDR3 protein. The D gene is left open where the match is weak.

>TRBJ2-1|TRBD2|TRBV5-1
TGCGCCAGCAGCTCAGCGGGAGGGCCGGGGAGTGAGCAGTTCTTC
CASSSAGGPGSEQFF
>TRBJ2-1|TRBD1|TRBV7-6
TGTGCCAGCAGCACCGGCTCCGGGACAGGGCAGTTCTTC
CASSTGSGTGQFF
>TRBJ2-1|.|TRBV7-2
TGTGCCAGCAGTCTGTGGGGGGGCCCCTCCAATGAGCAGTTCTTC
CASSLWGGPSNEQFF
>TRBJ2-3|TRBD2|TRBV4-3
TGCGCCAGCAGCCCCAAGCGGGGGCCCCAAGATACGCAGTATTTT
CASSPKRGPQDTQYF
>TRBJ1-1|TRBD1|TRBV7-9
TGTGCCAGCAGCCTACGGGACAGAACTCCGGGCAACACTGAAGCTTTCTTT
CASSLRDRTPGNTEAFF
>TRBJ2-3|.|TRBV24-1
TGTGCCACCAGTGAGCCTAAGGGGGGGCTAACAGATACGCAGTATTTT
CATSEPKGGLTDTQYF
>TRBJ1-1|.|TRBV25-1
TGTGCCAGCAGTGAATCGGGGTTTCTCGCTGAAGCTTTCTTT
CASSESGFLAEAFF
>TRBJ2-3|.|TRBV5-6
TGTGCCAGCAGCTTGGAACAGTCTGCCCCCACAGATACGCAGTATTTT
CASSLEQSAPTDTQYF
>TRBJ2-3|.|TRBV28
TGTGCCAGCAGCTCGGGGGGCGGATGGGATACGCAGTATTTT
CASSSGGGWDTQYF
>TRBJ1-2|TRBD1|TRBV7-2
TGTGCCAGCAGCTTAACAGGGGTGGAGAGGGGCACCTTC
CASSLTGVERGTF
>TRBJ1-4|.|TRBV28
TGTGCCAGCAGTTTATGGGAGGGGGGGAATGAAAAACTGTTTTTT
CASSLWEGGNEKLFF
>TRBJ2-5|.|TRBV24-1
TGTGCCACCAGTGATACAACGTACCAAGAGACCCAGTACTTC
CATSDTTYQETQYF
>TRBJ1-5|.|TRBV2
TGTGCCAGCTTAGACAGTCCGAATCAGCCCCAGCATTTT
CASLDSPNQPQHF
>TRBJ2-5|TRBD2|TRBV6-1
TGTGCCAGCAGTGCCCTAGCGGGGGGAACTCAAGAGACCCAGTACTTC
CASSALAGGTQETQYF
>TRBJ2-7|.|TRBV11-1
TGTGCCAGCAGCTTAGGAGTATTAGCCCCGAAGTACTTC
CASSLGVLAPKYF
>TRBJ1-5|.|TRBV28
TGTGCCAGCAGTCAAGCAGGGGTCAATCAGCCCCAGCATTTT
CASSQAGVNQPQHF
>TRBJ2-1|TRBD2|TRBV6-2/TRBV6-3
TGTGCCAGCAGTTATATTAGCGGGAGAGGTGAGCAGTTCTTC
CASSYISGRGEQFF